This TCR beta chain originates from a study of Ad26.COV2.S vaccination and SARS-CoV-2 variants. As for treatment: roughly 20 received Ad26.COV2.S at low or high dose, single or two shots; 5 received placebo; per-sample allocation not given. Day 63 following the first vaccine or placebo injection was when the samples were taken. Donation came from an adult in Boston who was aged 18-55 years. The vaccine delivered Wuhan-strain SARS-CoV-2 spike through an Ad26 vector. Assay used: immunoSEQ multiplex PCR; TCRdb lists only in-frame clones, some missing. The sample records 400,000 to 450,000 clones, 90% being singletons. On this clone itself: Its specificity is not known.

The V end was cut by 3 bases, the J end by 2 bases, with 11 bases between. Germline V gene lookup returns CDR1 MNHNS and CDR2 SASEGT. The CDR3 totals 15 residues. Notes on the study in general: From the TCR breadth and depth analyses, total T cell responses may have been underestimated. Vaccinees displayed broader spike-specific TCR repertoires than placebo recipients.

Source: peripheral blood, taken in a trial of Ad26.COV2.S vaccine versus placebo. The source of this sequence is a person between 18 and 65 years old who received the Ad26.COV2.S COVID-19 vaccine or a placebo. The gene calls are TRBV6-1 and TRBJ2-1, with no clear D. The CDR3 DNA reads TGTGCCAGCAGTGACCGGGTAGGCCCCTACAATGAGCAGTTCTTC. Protein product: CASSDRVGPYNEQFF.